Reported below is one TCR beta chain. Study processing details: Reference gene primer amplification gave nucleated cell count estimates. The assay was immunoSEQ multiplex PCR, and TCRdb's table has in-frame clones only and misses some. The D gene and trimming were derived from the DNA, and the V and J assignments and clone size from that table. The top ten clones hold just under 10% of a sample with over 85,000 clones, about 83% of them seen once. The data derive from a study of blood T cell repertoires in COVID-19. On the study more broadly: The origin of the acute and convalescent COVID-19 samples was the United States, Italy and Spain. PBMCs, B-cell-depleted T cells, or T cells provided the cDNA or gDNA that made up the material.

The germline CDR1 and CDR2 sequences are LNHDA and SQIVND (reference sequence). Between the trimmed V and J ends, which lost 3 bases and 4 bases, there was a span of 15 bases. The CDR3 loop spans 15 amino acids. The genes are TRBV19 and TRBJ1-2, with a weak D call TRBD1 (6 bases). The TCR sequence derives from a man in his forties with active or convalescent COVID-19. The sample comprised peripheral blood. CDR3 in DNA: TGTGCCAGTAGTATGGTTCAGGGGACGGGCTATGGCTACACCTTC. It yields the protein CASSMVQGTGYGYTF.